The present TCR beta chain was sequenced within a study of cytomegalovirus exposure and HLA in healthy donors. Across the study: In a later analysis, the roughly 120 validation repertoires were reported to have used the same platform as the 600 to 700 first-cohort repertoires.

On this clone itself: Its antigen remains unidentified.

The junction had 7 bases not matched to a gene; V was cut back by 0 bases and J by 8 bases. The length of the CDR3 is 15 residues. Germline V gene lookup returns CDR1 LGHNA and CDR2 YNFKEQ. Broader study findings: In vitro data verified a few CMV-associated chains as specific for CMV antigens. Most observed TCR sequences were rare, whereas some public TCRs were detected in many donors. The finding came from a later analysis; first-cohort TCR clusters tended to co-occur in the roughly 110 validation repertoires.

This table comes from immunoSEQ multiplex PCR, and its TCRdb copy is limited to in-frame clones, with some not included. Of around 190,000 clones in the sample, approximately 81% were seen once. The chain links TRBV4-2 to TRBJ1-2; the match to TRBD1 covers 9 bases. Source material: PBMCs. This sequence originates from a man younger than 30 in good health and CMV-seropositive. CDR3 sequence (DNA): TGTGCCAGCAGCCAAGATCGGGACAGGGTAGGGGGCTACACCTTC. Translating gives CASSQDRDRVGGYTF.